This is a list of T cell receptor beta chains from one sample in a study of Ad26.COV2.S vaccination and SARS-CoV-2 variants. Clones were sequenced by immunoSEQ multiplex PCR, and TCRdb holds only the in-frame ones, with some missing. This sample has 400,000 to 450,000 clones, with 75% to 95% found just once. This material consisted of peripheral blood, taken in a trial of Ad26.COV2.S vaccine versus placebo. Every receptor here comes from a person aged 18-65 years who received the Ad26.COV2.S COVID-19 vaccine or a placebo. Each CDR3 is given with its conserved first and last residue. The D gene is left open where the match is weak. The size entry is marked missing in some rows and otherwise reads once, few, many or a size class.

size: NA; D: TRBD1; V: TRBV7-2; J: TRBJ1-5; DNA: TGTGCCAGCAGCTCGTACCCCGGACAGGGAGAACAGCCCCAGCATTTT; CDR3: CASSSYPGQGEQPQHF
size: NA; D: TRBD1; V: TRBV19; J: TRBJ1-1; DNA: TGTGCCAGTACCATACCGCAGGGGGAAAATGAAGCTTTCTTT; CDR3: CASTIPQGENEAFF
size: NA; D: TRBD1; V: TRBV18; J: TRBJ1-3; DNA: TGTGCCAGCTCAAGGGACAGCCTATCTGGAAACACCATATATTTT; CDR3: CASSRDSLSGNTIYF
size: NA; D: NA; V: TRBV30; J: TRBJ2-5; DNA: TGTGCCTGGAGTGTACTATTGTGGCGGGAACAGTACTTC; CDR3: CAWSVLLWREQYF
size: NA; D: TRBD1; V: TRBV6-5; J: TRBJ1-6; DNA: TGTGCCAGCAGTTACTCAGGACAGGGTAATTCACCCCTCCACTTT; CDR3: CASSYSGQGNSPLHF
size: few; D: NA; V: TRBV7-8; J: TRBJ2-7; DNA: TGTGCCAGCAGCCCGCGGGACAGTAACACTAAGCAGTACTTC; CDR3: CASSPRDSNTKQYF
size: NA; D: TRBD2; V: TRBV27; J: TRBJ2-1; DNA: TGTGCCAGCAGTTTCACCGGGACTAGCGGGAGTTATGAGCAGTTCTTC; CDR3: CASSFTGTSGSYEQFF
size: NA; D: NA; V: TRBV29-1; J: TRBJ2-5; DNA: TGCAGCGTTGTGTATGGGGCGAGGGAGACCCAGTACTTC; CDR3: CSVVYGARETQYF
size: NA; D: NA; V: TRBV9; J: TRBJ1-1; DNA: TGTGCCAGCAGCGGGGCAGGCAGCGTTACTGAAGCTTTCTTT; CDR3: CASSGAGSVTEAFF
size: NA; D: NA; V: TRBV5-8; J: TRBJ1-5; DNA: TGTGCCAGCAGCTTCATGCAGGGCCAGCCCCAGCATTTT; CDR3: CASSFMQGQPQHF
size: NA; D: TRBD2; V: TRBV29-1; J: TRBJ2-1; DNA: TGCAGCGTACTCAAAGTGCGCGGGAGTGGGTCCTACAATGAGCAGTTCTTC; CDR3: CSVLKVRGSGSYNEQFF
size: once; D: TRBD1; V: TRBV6-5; J: TRBJ1-2; DNA: TGTGCCACCGCGGACAGGCAGAACTATGGCTACACCTTC; CDR3: CATADRQNYGYTF
size: NA; D: NA; V: TRBV6-4; J: TRBJ2-1; DNA: TGTGCCAGCAGTGACACGACTGGGAGCTCCTACAATGAGCAGTTCTTC; CDR3: CASSDTTGSSYNEQFF
size: NA; D: NA; V: TRBV28; J: TRBJ2-7; DNA: TGTGCCAGCAGAGTTGACAGTCGACTCTCCTACGAGCAGTACTTC; CDR3: CASRVDSRLSYEQYF
size: NA; D: NA; V: TRBV27; J: TRBJ2-3; DNA: TGTGCCAGCAGAGGGTGGAGCCCAAGCACAGATACGCAGTATTTT; CDR3: CASRGWSPSTDTQYF
size: few; D: NA; V: TRBV2; J: TRBJ1-2; DNA: TGTGCCAGCAGTGTTAGTCAGGGGACTGGCTACACCTTC; CDR3: CASSVSQGTGYTF
size: NA; D: NA; V: TRBV7-9; J: TRBJ1-1; DNA: TGTGCCAGCAGCTTAGTGGGGGCGCGAGGCACTGAAGCTTTCTTT; CDR3: CASSLVGARGTEAFF
size: NA; D: NA; V: TRBV30; J: TRBJ1-1; DNA: TGTGCCTGGAGCTTTTTGACAGGGAACACTGAAGCTTTCTTT; CDR3: CAWSFLTGNTEAFF
size: NA; D: NA; V: TRBV30; J: TRBJ2-1; DNA: TGTGCCTGGAGCTTGAAGTTGGGGCAGTTCTTC; CDR3: CAWSLKLGQFF
size: NA; D: NA; V: TRBV6-6; J: TRBJ1-5; DNA: TGTGCCAGCAGTACAACAGCCTGGAGTCAGCCCCAGCATTTT; CDR3: CASSTTAWSQPQHF
size: NA; D: NA; V: TRBV27; J: TRBJ2-7; DNA: TGTGCCAGCAGTTTTCTCGGGAGTGACTACGAGCAGTACTTC; CDR3: CASSFLGSDYEQYF
size: once; D: NA; V: TRBV12-3/TRBV12-4; J: TRBJ2-2; DNA: TGTGCCAGCAGTTTGGGTGCTACCGGGGAGCTGTTTTTT; CDR3: CASSLGATGELFF
size: NA; D: TRBD2; V: TRBV5-5; J: TRBJ2-3; DNA: TGTGCCAGCAGCTCAGGACTAGCGGGAGCTAGCACAGATACGCAGTATTTT; CDR3: CASSSGLAGASTDTQYF
size: NA; D: NA; V: TRBV5-4; J: TRBJ2-5; DNA: TGTGCCAGCAGCTTGACTGGTATTCAAGAGACCCAGTACTTC; CDR3: CASSLTGIQETQYF
size: NA; D: NA; V: TRBV4-3; J: TRBJ2-3; DNA: TGCGCCAGCAGCCAAGATCTAGAGGCAGATACGCAGTATTTT; CDR3: CASSQDLEADTQYF
size: NA; D: TRBD2; V: TRBV27; J: TRBJ2-1; DNA: TGTGCCAGCAGTTTAGCTAGCGGGGGGGGAGGCGATGAGCAGTTCTTC; CDR3: CASSLASGGGGDEQFF
size: few; D: NA; V: TRBV28; J: TRBJ2-7; DNA: TGTGCCAGCAGTTTAGGAGCCTACGAGCAGTACTTC; CDR3: CASSLGAYEQYF
size: NA; D: TRBD2; V: TRBV5-4; J: TRBJ2-7; DNA: TGTGCCAGCAGCTTATTAGCGGGAGCGAGGTCCTACGAGCAGTACTTC; CDR3: CASSLLAGARSYEQYF
size: NA; D: NA; V: TRBV28; J: TRBJ1-5; DNA: TGTGCCAGCACCCTTTTGGGTCAGAGCAATCAGCCCCAGCATTTT; CDR3: CASTLLGQSNQPQHF
size: NA; D: TRBD2; V: TRBV28; J: TRBJ2-4; DNA: TGTGCCAGCAGTTTAGGAAGCGGGGGACCCAAAAACATTCAGTACTTC; CDR3: CASSLGSGGPKNIQYF
size: NA; D: TRBD1; V: TRBV7-2; J: TRBJ1-5; DNA: TGTGCCAGCAGCTTAGTTGGGACAGGGGGTAATCAGCCCCAGCATTTT; CDR3: CASSLVGTGGNQPQHF
size: NA; D: TRBD1; V: TRBV15; J: TRBJ1-4; DNA: TGTGCCACCAGCCCACAAGGGAGGGGGCATGAAAAACTGTTTTTT; CDR3: CATSPQGRGHEKLFF
size: once; D: TRBD1; V: TRBV19; J: TRBJ2-7; DNA: TGTGCCAGTAGTCGGGGACAGGCCTACGAGCAGTACTTC; CDR3: CASSRGQAYEQYF
size: NA; D: NA; V: TRBV27; J: TRBJ1-6; DNA: TGTGCCAGCAGTCTGGGACTTTGGTCACCCCTCCACTTT; CDR3: CASSLGLWSPLHF
size: once; D: NA; V: TRBV10-3; J: TRBJ2-7; DNA: TGTGCCATCGGCGCAGGGACGTCCTACGAGCAGTACTTC; CDR3: CAIGAGTSYEQYF
size: once; D: TRBD2; V: TRBV19; J: TRBJ2-7; DNA: TGTGCCAGTAGTATTGGTTCTAGCGGCGACGAGCAGTACTTC; CDR3: CASSIGSSGDEQYF
size: NA; D: NA; V: TRBV29-1; J: TRBJ1-2; DNA: TGCAGCGCCAAAACGGGGGGCCTCTATGGCTACACCTTC; CDR3: CSAKTGGLYGYTF
size: NA; D: TRBD1; V: TRBV2; J: TRBJ1-4; DNA: TGTGCCAGCAGCCAGGGACAGCGCAACGATGGAAAACTGTTTTTT; CDR3: CASSQGQRNDGKLFF
size: NA; D: NA; V: TRBV6-6; J: TRBJ1-2; DNA: TGTGCCAGCAGCTCCCCTACACTTATTAACTATGGCTACACCTTC; CDR3: CASSSPTLINYGYTF
size: NA; D: NA; V: TRBV9; J: TRBJ2-1; DNA: TGTGCCAGCAGCCCCCGGACACGAGAAGAAGATGAGCAGTTCTTC; CDR3: CASSPRTREEDEQFF
size: NA; D: NA; V: TRBV6-6; J: TRBJ1-1; DNA: TGTGCCAGCAGTCGCAAGGCGGGGAACACTGAAGCTTTCTTT; CDR3: CASSRKAGNTEAFF
size: once; D: NA; V: TRBV5-1; J: TRBJ1-1; DNA: TGCGCCAGCAGCTTCCGGGGGCTCGCCACTGAAGCTTTCTTT; CDR3: CASSFRGLATEAFF
size: NA; D: TRBD1; V: TRBV19; J: TRBJ1-6; DNA: TGTGCCAGTATGGACAGGGCTGGGAATTCACCCCTCCACTTT; CDR3: CASMDRAGNSPLHF
size: NA; D: NA; V: TRBV7-2; J: TRBJ1-2; DNA: TGTGCCAGCAGCCCCGCAGGGAACTATGGCTACACCTTC; CDR3: CASSPAGNYGYTF
size: NA; D: NA; V: TRBV3-1/TRBV3-2; J: TRBJ2-7; DNA: TGTGCCAGCAGCCAAGATAGGTACGAGCAGTACTTC; CDR3: CASSQDRYEQYF
size: NA; D: TRBD1; V: TRBV5-6; J: TRBJ2-5; DNA: TGTGCCAGCAGCATGACAGGGGAGTCCGGGGAGACCCAGTACTTC; CDR3: CASSMTGESGETQYF